The present T cell receptor beta chain was sequenced within a study of CD8 T cells in Susac syndrome. This clonotype was recorded only once. Its specificity is unknown. With random hexamers, 0.5 to 1 ug RNA was reverse transcribed. Amplification of TCR beta CDR3 was carried out by immunoSEQ multiplex PCR, which covered 54 Vbeta and 13 Jbeta segments. TCRdb processed the immunoSEQ multiplex PCR reads anew with MiXCR; each CDR3 protein has one entry. This sample has 200,000 to 250,000 distinct CDR3 sequences, with about 96% found just once. High-throughput TCR beta sequencing covered peripheral CD8+ and CD4+ T cells. Regarding the study as a whole: The TCR sequencing and HLA analysis in the study involved a relatively small number of individuals, as the study acknowledged.

Trimming pared 8 bases from V and 0 bases from J, leaving 19 bases between. The CDR3 spans 16 residues. The chain couples TRBV12-3 or TRBV12-4 to TRBJ1-1; D is possibly TRBD1 (5 bases). The sample consisted of CD4+ T cells from PBMCs. The TCR comes from a human donor with multiple sclerosis. In DNA form, the CDR3 reads TGTGCCAGCCGGTACGAACCAGGGCGGCTGAACACTGAAGCTTTCTTT. Amino acid sequence: CASRYEPGRLNTEAFF.